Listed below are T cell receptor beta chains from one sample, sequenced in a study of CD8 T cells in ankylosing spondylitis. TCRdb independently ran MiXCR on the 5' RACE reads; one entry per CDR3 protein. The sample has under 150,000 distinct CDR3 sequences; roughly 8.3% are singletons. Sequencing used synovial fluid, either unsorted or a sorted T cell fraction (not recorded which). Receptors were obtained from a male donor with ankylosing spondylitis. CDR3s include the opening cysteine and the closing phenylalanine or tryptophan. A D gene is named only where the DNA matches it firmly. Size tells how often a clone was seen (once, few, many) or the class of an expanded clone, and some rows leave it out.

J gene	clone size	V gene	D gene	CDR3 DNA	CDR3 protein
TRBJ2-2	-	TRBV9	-	TGTGCCAGCAGCGTCCACCCTGAGAACACCGGGGAGCTGTTTTTT	CASSVHPENTGELFF
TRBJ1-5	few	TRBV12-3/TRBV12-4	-	TGTGCCAGCAGTTCATGGAGCACAGGGTCGGTGAGTCAGCCCCAGCATTTT	CASSSWSTGSVSQPQHF
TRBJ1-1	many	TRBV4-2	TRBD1	TGTGCCAGCAGCCAAGACCCACCGGGACAGAACTTGAACACTGAAGCTTTCTTT	CASSQDPPGQNLNTEAFF
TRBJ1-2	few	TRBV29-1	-	TGCAGCGTTGAACAGGAGGAATATGGCTACACCTTC	CSVEQEEYGYTF
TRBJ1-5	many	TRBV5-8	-	TGTGCCAGCAGCTTGTCCAGCCGTAGCAATCAGCCCCAGCATTTT	CASSLSSRSNQPQHF
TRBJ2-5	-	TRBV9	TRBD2	TGTGCCAGCAGCGTAGCTGGAGGGAGGGCCCAAGAGACCCAGTACTTC	CASSVAGGRAQETQYF
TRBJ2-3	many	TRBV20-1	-	TGCAGTGCTAGAGATTCGGGGGGCGTTGATACGCAGTATTTT	CSARDSGGVDTQYF
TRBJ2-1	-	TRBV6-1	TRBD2	TGTGCCAGCAGCCACCTAGCGGGGGGTATAAATGAGCAGTTCTTC	CASSHLAGGINEQFF
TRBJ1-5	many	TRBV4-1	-	TGCGCCAGCAGCCAAGATACCCCTGGGCAGGGCACTCAGCCCCAGCATTTT	CASSQDTPGQGTQPQHF
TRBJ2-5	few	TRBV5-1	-	TGCGCCAGCAGCCGAACTTCGGGGGAGACCCAGTACTTC	CASSRTSGETQYF
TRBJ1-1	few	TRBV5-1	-	TGCGCCAGCACCCTTCTACCTCAGGGGAACACTGAAGCTTTCTTT	CASTLLPQGNTEAFF
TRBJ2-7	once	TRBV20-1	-	TGCACCCCGGCCAGGGACCCCCAGGGGGAGCAGTACTTC	CTPARDPQGEQYF
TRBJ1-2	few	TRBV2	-	TGTGCCAGCAGCGCTCCGGGACGGCTAGGAAAAACCTTC	CASSAPGRLGKTF
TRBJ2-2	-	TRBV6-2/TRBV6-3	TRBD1	TGTGCCAGCAGTCACCGGGACAGTTTTGGACCCGGGGAGCTGTTTTTT	CASSHRDSFGPGELFF
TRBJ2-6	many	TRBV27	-	TGTGCCAGCAGTTACGCCAGCTCTGGGGCCAACGTCCTGACTTTC	CASSYASSGANVLTF
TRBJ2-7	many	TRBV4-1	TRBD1	TGCGCCAGCAGCCAAGCCTCCGGGACAGATACCTACGAGCAGTACTTC	CASSQASGTDTYEQYF
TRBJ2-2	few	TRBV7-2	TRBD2	TGTGCCAGCAGCGTCAAATCGGGAGGAGGCACCGGGGAGCTGTTTTTT	CASSVKSGGGTGELFF
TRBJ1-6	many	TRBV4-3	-	TGCGCCAGCAGCCGCTACGGACGGGATAATTCACCCCTCCACTTT	CASSRYGRDNSPLHF
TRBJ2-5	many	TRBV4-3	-	TGCGCCAGCAGCCAAGATAAGGGGGGTGAGACCCAGTACTTC	CASSQDKGGETQYF
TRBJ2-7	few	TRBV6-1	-	TGTGCCAGCAGCAGTCCCGGGGTGCTCTACGAGCAGTACTTC	CASSSPGVLYEQYF
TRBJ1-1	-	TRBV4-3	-	TGCGCCAGCAGCCAAGATAGGTCGGTGCGGGCTTTCTTT	CASSQDRSVRAFF
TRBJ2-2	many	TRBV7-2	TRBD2	TGTGCCAGCAGCTTAGCGGGCGGGGGGCCCGGGGAGCTGTTTTTT	CASSLAGGGPGELFF
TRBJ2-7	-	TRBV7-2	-	TGTGCCAGCAGCTTAATGGGCCTGGACGTGACCTACGAGCAGTACTTC	CASSLMGLDVTYEQYF
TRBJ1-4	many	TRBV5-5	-	TGTGCCAGCAGCTTGTGGACAGCGGGTGAAAAACTGTTTTTT	CASSLWTAGEKLFF
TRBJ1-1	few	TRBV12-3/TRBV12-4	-	TGTGCCGCCCTTGGGGGAGCTGAAGCTTTCTTT	CAALGGAEAFF
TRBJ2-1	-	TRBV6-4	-	TGTGCCAGCCAACCGGAGTGGGGCAGATACAATGAGCAGTTCTTC	CASQPEWGRYNEQFF
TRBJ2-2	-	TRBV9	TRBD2	TGTGCCAGCGGGAGGGCGAACACCGGGGAGCTGTTTTTT	CASGRANTGELFF
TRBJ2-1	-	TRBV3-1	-	TGTGCCAGCAGCCAAGGGCCCGGACGGGCAACCTCCTACAATGAGCAGTTCTTC	CASSQGPGRATSYNEQFF
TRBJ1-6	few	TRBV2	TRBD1	TGTGCCAGCAAGGGGACAACAGGGGATAATTCACCCCTCCACTTT	CASKGTTGDNSPLHF
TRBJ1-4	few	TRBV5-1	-	TGCGCCAGCAGCTTGGGTGGGATCGACGAAAAACTGTTTTTT	CASSLGGIDEKLFF
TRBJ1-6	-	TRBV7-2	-	TGTGCCAGCAGCTTACTAGGGCCGGGGAATTCACCCCTCCACTTT	CASSLLGPGNSPLHF
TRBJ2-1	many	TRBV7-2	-	TGTGCCAGCAGCCATACCACCTCGTTAGAGTTCTTC	CASSHTTSLEFF
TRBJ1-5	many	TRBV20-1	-	TGCAGTGCTAAGGGGGGGTTCGGCAATCAGCCCCAGCATTTT	CSAKGGFGNQPQHF
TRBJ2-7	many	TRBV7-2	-	TGTGCCAGCAGCTTAAGCGGCGGCTACGAGCAGTACTTC	CASSLSGGYEQYF
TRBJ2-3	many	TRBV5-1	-	TGCGCCAGCAGCTTGGACGGCAGGGGGGTAGATACGCAGTATTTT	CASSLDGRGVDTQYF
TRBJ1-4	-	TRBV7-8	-	TGTGCCAGCAGCTTAGTGTGGCTGCCTAATGAAAAACTGTTTTTT	CASSLVWLPNEKLFF
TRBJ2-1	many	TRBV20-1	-	TGCAGTGCCTCACGCGGAGCGGTACATAGTGAGCAGTTCTTC	CSASRGAVHSEQFF
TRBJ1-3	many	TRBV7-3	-	TGTGCCAGCAGCCCGGACAGTCGGCAAGGAAACACCATATATTTT	CASSPDSRQGNTIYF
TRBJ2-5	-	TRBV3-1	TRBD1	TGTGCCAGCAGCGCTGCAGGGGGCAAAGAGACCCAGTACTTC	CASSAAGGKETQYF
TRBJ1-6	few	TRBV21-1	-	TGTGCCAGCAGCACTTCCGGGACGGCGCGGTCCTATAATTCACCCCTCCACTTT	CASSTSGTARSYNSPLHF
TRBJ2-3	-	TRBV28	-	TGTGCCAGCAGTTCTGGGACACGTCGGGATACGCAGTATTTT	CASSSGTRRDTQYF
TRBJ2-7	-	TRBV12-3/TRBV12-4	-	TGTGCCAGCAGCCCCCGACGGTACTCCTACGAGCAGTACTTC	CASSPRRYSYEQYF
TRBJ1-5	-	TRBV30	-	TGTGCCTGGAGTGGTGACCGGACAGTTTATAGCAATCAGCCCCAGCATTTT	CAWSGDRTVYSNQPQHF
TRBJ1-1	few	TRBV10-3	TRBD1	TGTGCCATCAGTGATTATGACAGGGGGCGCGGCACTGAAGCTTTCTTT	CAISDYDRGRGTEAFF
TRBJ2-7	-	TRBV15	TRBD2	TGTGCCACCAGCAGAGATAGGACTAGCGGATACGAGCAGTACTTC	CATSRDRTSGYEQYF